These 21 T cell receptor beta chains were all obtained from the same sample, sequenced in a study of identical twins. A single record per CDR3 protein comes from TCRdb applying MiXCR to the 5' RACE reads. The sample lists a few hundred thousand distinct CDR3 sequences; just under 10% were seen once. These same data were also listed under a study on yellow fever vaccine responses in identical twins.

The material sequenced was PBMCs. These receptors all stem from a woman between 18 and 29 years old in good health.

This chain connects TRBV11-2 to TRBJ2-4; D gene ambiguous. Germline lookup yields CDR1 SGHAT and CDR2 FQNNGV. V was shortened by 1 base and J by 1 base, with 17 bases between the two germline ends. The CDR3 consists of 18 residues. CDR3 amino acids: CASSLGAFLGGAKNIQYF. CDR3 in DNA: TGTGCCAGCAGCTTAGGGGCCTTCCTGGGTGGGGCCAAAAACATTCAGTACTTC.

The table lists this clonotype with a few counts. V is TRBV28 and J is TRBJ1-5, with TRBD1 matching over 10 bases. Trimming at V came to 3 bases and at J to 2 bases, leaving 4 bases not matched to a gene. Per germline, CDR1 MDHEN and CDR2 SYDVKM. The CDR3 has 16 amino acids. DNA of the CDR3: TGTGCCAGCAGTTTCGGGACAGGGGTTGGCAATCAGCCCCAGCATTTT. It codes for CASSFGTGVGNQPQHF. Complete variable domain (other parts from reference TRBV28 and TRBJ1-5): DVKVTQSSRYLVKRTGEKVFLECVQDMDHENMFWYRQDPGLGLRLIYFSYDVKMKEKGDIPEGYSVSREKKERFSLILESASTNQTSMYLCASSFGTGVGNQPQHFGDGTRLSIL.

Written as DNA, the CDR3 is TGTGCCAGCAGCTTACACAGGGGAAGTGGGCCCCAGCATTTT. This sequence encodes CASSLHRGSGPQHF. V is TRBV7-2 and J is TRBJ1-5; 7 nucleotides match TRBD1. The germline V gene has CDR1 SGHTA and CDR2 FQGNSA. The CDR3 loop spans 14 amino acids. V shed 2 bases, J shed 9 bases, and the junction held 7 bases outside the gene matches.

A note on this clonotype: This may be a read error, as it is one base from a much larger clone. The chain carries TRBV3-1 and TRBJ2-2, with D possibly matching TRBD2 (6 bases). CDR3 size: 14 residues. Germline V lookup: CDR1 LGHDT, CDR2 YNNKEL (reference sequence). The CDR3 DNA reads TGTGCCAGCAGCCCCACCGGGGGAACCGGGGAGCTGTCTTTT. Its protein is CASSPTGGTGELSF.

This clonotype occurred many times. The CDR3 here is CASSPYGGLNTGELFF. Written as DNA, the CDR3 is TGTGCCAGCAGCCCTTACGGGGGGCTGAACACCGGGGAGCTGTTTTTT. V is TRBV7-8 and J is TRBJ2-2, with D possibly TRBD2 on 7 matching bases. Trimming removed 5 bases from V and 1 base from J, with 14 bases in between. CDR3 length: 16 amino acids. CDR1 and CDR2 (germline): SGHVS, FQNEAQ.

This clonotype showed up just a few times. This chain uses TRBV20-1 with TRBJ2-1; a possible D gene is TRBD2 (6 bases). Deletions cut 5 bases from V and 5 bases from J, with 22 bases between. The CDR3 length is 16 residues. CDR1 and CDR2 from the germline V gene are DFQATT and SNEGSKA (reference sequence). CDR3 DNA: TGCAGTGCTGGATTTCTCGGCGGGGCTAGCGACAATGAGCAGTTCTTC. Its protein product is CSAGFLGGASDNEQFF.

This clonotype was recorded only once. The chain links TRBV5-1 to TRBJ2-3; TRBD1 matches at 7 bases. Per the germline V gene, CDR1 is SGHRS and CDR2 is YFSETQ. The CDR3 has 17 residues. Trimming took 1 base from V and 2 from J; bases not matched to a gene: 10. CDR3 sequence (DNA): TGCGCCAGCAGCTTGTCCCCCGGGACAGTTATCACAGATACGCAGTATTTT. As protein: CASSLSPGTVITDTQYF.

V usage is TRBV11-3 and J usage is TRBJ2-5, with D perhaps TRBD1 (5 bases). The V end lost 8 bases, the J end lost 1 base, and 14 bases lay between the germline ends. Germline-derived CDR1 and CDR2 are SGHNT and YENEEA. This CDR3 contains 14 residues. This CDR3 reads CASLVWGIQETQYF. The CDR3 DNA follows: TGTGCCAGCTTGGTGTGGGGCATCCAAGAGACCCAGTACTTC.

The V call is TRBV28, the J call TRBJ2-1; D uncertain. V dropped 8 bases and J dropped 0 bases, with 14 bases sitting between them. This CDR3 contains 15 residues. Looked up from germline, CDR1 is MDHEN and CDR2 is SYDVKM. CDR3 DNA: TGTGCCAGCGGAAACCGTCGGAGCTCCTACAATGAGCAGTTCTTC. It yields the protein CASGNRRSSYNEQFF.

There are many counts of this clonotype. The chain combines TRBV5-6 with TRBJ1-5, with unresolved D. This CDR3 spans 12 amino acids. Germline V gene sequence: CDR1 SGHDT, CDR2 YYEEEE. V was trimmed by 1 base and J by 4 bases, leaving 3 bases between them. The CDR3 DNA reads as TGTGCCAGCAGCTTGATAAATCAGCCCCAGCATTTT. It is translated as CASSLINQPQHF.

This chain connects TRBV4-2 to TRBJ1-1; the D is unclear. Germline V lookup: CDR1 LGHNA, CDR2 YNFKEQ. V lost 1 base and J 10 bases, leaving 13 bases between the germline ends. The CDR3 runs to 13 residues. The CDR3 nucleotides are TGTGCCAGCAGCCAAGTCCCCCCAGGTGTAGCTTTCTTT. Amino acid sequence: CASSQVPPGVAFF.

A few counts support this clonotype. The rearrangement links TRBV27 to TRBJ2-2; D is unresolved. Trimming shortened V by 1 base and J by 5 bases, and 5 bases separated the two germline ends. The CDR3 extends over 13 amino acids. Germline V gives CDR1 MNHEY, CDR2 SMNVEV (reference sequence). Here the CDR3 reads CASSLLETGELFF. CDR3 nucleotide sequence: TGTGCCAGCAGTTTATTAGAGACCGGGGAGCTGTTTTTT.

This clonotype was counted ten times or more. The chain combines TRBV4-2 with TRBJ2-7; D is undetermined. Germline V gene lookup returns CDR1 LGHNA and CDR2 YNFKEQ. Trimming took off 5 bases at V and 1 base at J, with 9 bases between the two ends. The CDR3 is 13 residues long. The CDR3 bases are TGTGCCAGCAGCTCCTCTAGTTCCTACGAGCAGTACTTC. This gives the protein CASSSSSSYEQYF.

The chain uses TRBV20-1 and TRBJ2-1; 12 bases align to TRBD2. The J segment lost 1 base and the V segment lost 6 bases, leaving 4 bases of the junction unmatched. The germline V gene has CDR1 DFQATT and CDR2 SNEGSKA (reference sequence). This CDR3 has 15 residues. The CDR3: CSARTSGDSYNEQFF. In nucleotides, the CDR3 is TGCAGTGCCCGGACTAGCGGGGATTCCTACAATGAGCAGTTCTTC.

This clonotype occurred many times. The chain couples TRBV28 to TRBJ2-3, with 9 bases identical to TRBD1. CDR1 MDHEN and CDR2 SYDVKM come from the germline V gene. CDR3 length: 14 residues. V gave up 8 bases and J gave up 5 bases; unmatched junction bases: 8. The CDR3 is CASQRTGAIDTQYF. In nucleotides, the CDR3 is TGTGCCAGCCAGCGGACAGGGGCTATAGATACGCAGTATTTT.

This clonotype was counted only a few times. This sequence joins TRBV4-1 and TRBJ2-7, with 7 bases aligning to TRBD2. V gave up 4 bases and J gave up 2 bases; unmatched junction bases: 11. The CDR3 loop spans 16 amino acids. Germline loops: CDR1 MGHRA, CDR2 YSYEKL. This CDR3 reads CASSRTQGLTPYEQYF. The CDR3 DNA is TGCGCCAGCAGCCGAACCCAGGGACTAACCCCCTACGAGCAGTACTTC.

This chain connects TRBV19 to TRBJ2-5; D not resolved. The V and J ends lost 5 bases and 1 base respectively, with 20 bases between them. The CDR3 spans 17 residues. Germline assignment: CDR1 LNHDA and CDR2 SQIVND (reference sequence). The CDR3 bases are TGTGCCAGTAGTCCCGGCCCTGCACCCGTGTTCCAAGAGACCCAGTACTTC. Protein sequence: CASSPGPAPVFQETQYF.

The rearrangement joins TRBV7-6 to TRBJ2-1; 12 bases match TRBD2. The CDR3 has 15 residues. Germline lookup yields CDR1 SGHVS and CDR2 FNYEAQ. V trimming: 4 bases; J trimming: 10 bases; junction bases outside the gene matches: 8. CDR3 nucleotide sequence: TGTGCCAGCAGCTCGCCACTAGCGGGGGGTCAAGAGCAGTTCTTC. The encoded protein is CASSSPLAGGQEQFF.

This clonotype was recorded many times. The chain recombines TRBV12-3 or TRBV12-4 with TRBJ2-5; D is unresolved. The CDR3 spans 11 residues. The V gene lost 6 bases and the J gene lost 4 bases, with 6 bases spanning the gap. The DNA of the CDR3 is TGTGCCAGCAGCTTATCAGAGACCCAGTACTTC. Translation gives CASSLSETQYF.

This clonotype was counted a few times. The rearrangement links TRBV28 to TRBJ2-7, with D possibly being TRBD1 (6 bases). Germline CDR1 and CDR2: MDHEN and SYDVKM. CDR3 length: 15 amino acids. V lost 4 bases to trimming and J lost 4 bases, with 17 bases between them. CDR3 sequence reads: CASSSTGTMRYEQYF. In nucleotides, the CDR3 is TGTGCCAGCAGTTCAACCGGGACAATGCGGTACGAGCAGTACTTC.

The chain combines TRBV11-1 with TRBJ2-5, with D unresolved. The CDR3 totals 18 residues. V was clipped by 0 bases and J by 5 bases, with 22 bases between them. The germline CDR1 and CDR2 sequences are SGHAT and FQDESV (reference sequence). CDR3 region: CASSLAHNTFLESETQYF. The CDR3 DNA is TGTGCCAGCAGCTTAGCCCATAACACGTTCTTGGAGAGTGAGACCCAGTACTTC.